The 25 T cell receptor beta chains below all came from one sample that was sequenced in a study of T cells in Graves' hyperthyroidism and ophthalmopathy. The investigators amplified TCR beta CDR3 regions from RNA transcripts. With the HTBI primer set, the TCR CDR3 went through a first round of RT-PCR. Using its own MiXCR run on the multiplex PCR reads, TCRdb lists one record per CDR3 protein. The table lists some 580,000 distinct CDR3 sequences, approximately 16% of them singletons. Sequenced: blood. These receptors originate from a woman aged 40 to 55 with Graves' ophthalmopathy.

This clonotype was recorded many times. The genes are TRBV6-2 or TRBV6-3 and TRBJ2-7; the D is unclear. V gave up 4 bases and J gave up 4 bases, with 17 bases separating them. Germline assignment: CDR1 MNHEY and CDR2 SVGEGT. This CDR3 comprises 15 residues. This chain's CDR3 is CASSFAIEGAYEQYF. CDR3 nucleotide sequence: TGTGCCAGCAGTTTCGCGATCGAAGGAGCGTACGAGCAGTACTTC.

The chain is built from TRBV4-2 and TRBJ1-6, with 10 bases lining up with TRBD1. This CDR3 is 16 amino acids long. Germline CDR1 is LGHNA and CDR2 is YNFKEQ. The V and J ends lost 0 bases and 8 bases, in that order; junction bases with no gene match: 4. DNA of the CDR3: TGTGCCAGCAGCCAAGATGAGGGACAGGGGTATTCACCCCTCCACTTT. Translated: CASSQDEGQGYSPLHF.

This clonotype came up many times. The chain has TRBV5-1 and TRBJ2-7; D gene ambiguous. The germline V gene encodes CDR1 SGHRS and CDR2 YFSETQ. CDR3 size: 14 residues. V lost 0 bases, J lost 1 base, and 8 bases lay in between. The CDR3 DNA follows: TGCGCCAGCAGCTTGGTGTCAGATTCCTACGAGCAGTACTTC. Protein product: CASSLVSDSYEQYF.

In its sample, this clonotype was seen a few times. This CDR3 reads CASSHPDQPQHF. CDR3 in DNA: TGTGCCAGCAGCCACCCCGATCAGCCCCAGCATTTT. The rearrangement uses TRBV6-1 and TRBJ1-5, with no clear D. The CDR3 is 12 amino acids. Germline loops: CDR1 MNHNS, CDR2 SASEGT. Trimming took off 6 bases at V and 5 bases at J, with 8 bases between the two ends.

The gene calls are TRBV7-9 and TRBJ1-4; D not certain. The germline gives CDR1 SEHNR, CDR2 FQNEAQ (reference sequence). Trimming stripped 0 bases from V and 5 bases from J, with 7 bases between. The CDR3 runs to 14 residues. In DNA, the CDR3 is TGTGCCAGCAGCTTAGCGGCGGGGAATGAAAAACTGTTTTTT. This translates into CASSLAAGNEKLFF.

In this sample, this clonotype turned up many times. This chain uses TRBV28 with TRBJ2-7; the D is unclear. The CDR3 length is 15 residues. CDR1 is MDHEN and CDR2 is SYDVKM in the germline V gene. V was clipped by 6 bases and J by 0 bases, with 15 bases between them. The CDR3 sequence is CASSFGRRSSYEQYF. DNA for the CDR3: TGTGCCAGCAGCTTCGGACGGAGAAGCTCCTACGAGCAGTACTTC.

There are many counts of this clonotype. The chain joins TRBV18 to TRBJ2-7; 9 bases are shared with TRBD1. The J segment lost 1 base and the V segment lost 3 bases, leaving 4 bases of the junction unmatched. Germline lookup yields CDR1 KGHSH and CDR2 LQKENI. CDR3 length equals 15 residues. The CDR3 sequence is CASSPLGTGSYEQYF. The CDR3 nucleotides are TGTGCCAGCTCACCTTTGGGGACAGGGTCCTACGAGCAGTACTTC. The variable domain in full, with the rest retrieved from reference TRBV18 and TRBJ2-7, is NAGVMQNPRHLVRRRGQEARLRCSPMKGHSHVYWYRQLPEEGLKFMVYLQKENIIDESGMPKERFSAEFPKEGPSILRIQQVVRGDSAAYFCASSPLGTGSYEQYFGPGTRLTVT.

This clonotype was detected ten times or more. The rearrangement joins TRBV27 to TRBJ2-1; 16 nucleotides match TRBD2. The germline V gene has CDR1 MNHEY and CDR2 SMNVEV (reference sequence). V was pared by 7 bases and J by 7 bases, with 7 bases of the junction left unmatched. There are 16 residues in the CDR3. CDR3 in amino acids: CASTQGLAGGRNEQFF. In DNA, the CDR3 is TGTGCCAGCACTCAGGGACTAGCGGGAGGGCGGAATGAGCAGTTCTTC.

A remark on this clonotype: This may stem from a read error, because a much larger clone lies one nucleotide away. The chain couples TRBV6-2 or TRBV6-3 to TRBJ2-1; 10 bases line up with TRBD2. The germline CDR1 and CDR2 sequences are MNHEY and SVGEGT. This CDR3 has 16 amino acids. The CDR3 DNA reads as TGTGCCAGCAGTTACAGCAGCGGGAGGGCCTACAATGGGCAGTTCTTC. Protein product: CASSYSSGRAYNGQFF.

This clonotype was recorded at least ten times. The chain joins TRBV28 to TRBJ1-4; TRBD1 is a possible D gene (5 bases). CDR3 length: 14 residues. V lost 4 bases and J 6 bases, leaving 12 bases between the germline ends. Germline loops: CDR1 MDHEN, CDR2 SYDVKM. The CDR3 sequence is CASSYAWGDEKLFF. The CDR3, as DNA: TGTGCCAGCAGTTATGCCTGGGGGGATGAAAAACTGTTTTTT.

V gene TRBV4-1 combines with J gene TRBJ2-7; D remains ambiguous. Germline V gives CDR1 MGHRA, CDR2 YSYEKL. CDR3 length equals 15 residues. The V end lost 2 bases, the J end lost 6 bases, and 17 bases lay between the germline ends. CDR3 amino acids: CASSQTTGSIREQYF. For the CDR3, the DNA is TGCGCCAGCAGCCAAACCACCGGGTCCATTCGCGAGCAGTACTTC.

Ten or more counts support this clonotype. The chain combines TRBV6-1 with TRBJ1-4; possibly TRBD1 for D (6 bases). The CDR3 runs 13 residues. CDR1 is MNHNS and CDR2 is SASEGT in the germline V gene. V lost 6 bases to trimming and J lost 5 bases, with 10 bases between them. This CDR3 is CASRGHENEKLFF. Here the CDR3 DNA reads TGTGCCAGCAGGGGACACGAGAATGAAAAACTGTTTTTT.

There are many counts of this clonotype. Given a much more abundant clone one base away, this may be a read error. The chain employs TRBV5-6 and TRBJ1-2, with D perhaps matching TRBD1 (5 bases). The CDR3 extends over 13 amino acids. Germline CDR1 reads SGHDT; CDR2 reads YYEEEE. V lost 4 bases and J lost 2, with 9 bases in between. The CDR3 sequence: CASSQGRNYGYTF. CDR3 coding DNA: TGTGCCAGCAGCCAGGGACGGAACTATGGCTACACCTTC.

This clonotype was picked up many times. This rearrangement joins TRBV20-1 to TRBJ2-3, with TRBD2 identical over 13 bases. Germline CDR1 and CDR2: DFQATT and SNEGSKA (reference sequence). Losses at the gene ends were 5 bases for V and 6 bases for J; bases not matched to a gene: 14. The CDR3 totals 17 residues. The CDR3 loop reads CSAPGTSGTTRGDTQYF. Here the CDR3 DNA reads TGCAGTGCTCCGGGGACTAGCGGGACGACAAGAGGGGATACGCAGTATTTT.

This clonotype was found many times. The V gene is TRBV6-1, the J gene TRBJ1-1, with D uncertain. Germline CDR1 and CDR2: MNHNS and SASEGT. The CDR3 is made up of 17 amino acids. The V end was cut by 6 bases, the J end by 3 bases, with 23 bases between. CDR3 sequence reads: CASSRKGGGDRDTEAFF. CDR3 in DNA: TGTGCCAGCAGCCGCAAGGGAGGCGGTGATCGCGACACTGAAGCTTTCTTT.

This clonotype was observed a handful of times. The J gene is TRBJ2-1, the V gene TRBV27, with D unresolved. In germline, CDR1 is MNHEY, CDR2 SMNVEV (reference sequence). The CDR3 totals 13 residues. With 6 bases removed from V and 8 bases from J, the gap between germline ends came to 14 bases. CDR3 DNA sequence: TGTGCCAGCAGGGGGTCCTGGGGTCATGAGCAGTTCTTC. Its translation is CASRGSWGHEQFF.

This clonotype was observed many times. V gene TRBV5-1 combines with J gene TRBJ1-2; 8 bases are a match to TRBD1. The CDR3 is 15 residues long. CDR1 is SGHRS, CDR2 YFSETQ, per germline. Trimming removed 3 bases from V and 8 bases from J; junction bases left unmatched: 12. The CDR3 is CASSSPDRGTEGYTF. CDR3 nucleotide sequence: TGCGCCAGCAGCTCCCCCGACAGGGGTACGGAGGGCTACACCTTC.

The V call is TRBV20-1, the J call TRBJ1-3; unclear D gene. Germline V CDR1 and CDR2: DFQATT, SNEGSKA (reference sequence). The ends were cut back, 1 base at V and 0 bases at J, with 7 bases in the middle. The CDR3 extends over 14 amino acids. The CDR3 reads CSARGQASGNTIYF. The CDR3 DNA follows: TGCAGTGCTAGAGGGCAGGCCTCTGGAAACACCATATATTTT.

This clonotype was seen more than once but under ten times. This chain joins TRBV2 and TRBJ2-7; 12 bases are shared with TRBD1. Germline V gives CDR1 SNHLY, CDR2 FYNNEI. V shed 8 bases and J 7 bases; nucleotides not matched to a gene: 9. The CDR3 length is 14 residues. The CDR3 sequence: CASRVGQGAREQYF. CDR3 DNA sequence: TGTGCCAGCCGGGTGGGACAGGGGGCAAGAGAGCAGTACTTC.

As regards this clonotype: Germline is not matched at one junction end, which may reflect a read error. The chain combines TRBV27 with TRBJ2-1; D gene unclear. Germline CDR1 and CDR2: MNHEY and SMNVEV (reference sequence). This CDR3 comprises 13 residues. The CDR3 reads CANSSSSYNEQFF. For the CDR3, the DNA is TGTGCCAACAGTTCGAGCTCCTACAATGAGCAGTTCTTC.

This clonotype was seen many times. This sequence joins TRBV20-1 and TRBJ1-2, with 7 bases aligning to TRBD1. The germline V gene encodes CDR1 DFQATT and CDR2 SNEGSKA (reference sequence). The CDR3 consists of 11 residues. Trimming cost V 4 bases and J 8 bases; bases outside gene matches: 4. Here the CDR3 reads CSATDRVGYTF. The CDR3 DNA reads TGCAGTGCTACAGACAGGGTGGGCTACACCTTC.

The chain combines TRBV9 with TRBJ2-1; 10 bases are a match to TRBD2. With V trimmed by 0 bases and J by 5 bases, 5 bases remained unmatched. The V gene's germline CDR1 is SGDLS and CDR2 YYNGEE. This CDR3 has 16 residues. The CDR3, as DNA: TGTGCCAGCAGCGTAGGATCGGGACTAGCGAACAATGAGCAGTTCTTC. Amino acids: CASSVGSGLANNEQFF.

This clonotype was detected ten times or more. V gene TRBV20-1 combines with J gene TRBJ2-7, with TRBD2 identical over 10 bases. The germline CDR1 and CDR2 sequences are DFQATT and SNEGSKA (reference sequence). V was pared by 5 bases and J by 3 bases, with 10 bases of the junction left unmatched. This CDR3 is built from 15 residues. CDR3 coding DNA: TGCAGTGCTTATCTCCCGGGACTAGCGTTCTACGAGCAGTACTTC. Its translation: CSAYLPGLAFYEQYF.

This clonotype was seen more than once but under ten times. The rearrangement joins TRBV4-1 to TRBJ2-1, with D possibly TRBD1 on 5 matching bases. Germline values: CDR1 MGHRA, CDR2 YSYEKL. The CDR3 totals 17 residues. The V gene lost 1 base and the J gene lost 8 bases, with 21 bases spanning the gap. The CDR3, as DNA: TGCGCCAGCAGCCAAGTGGGGCAGGGTTTGGGTGGGGATGAGCAGTTCTTC. Translated, it gives CASSQVGQGLGGDEQFF.

This clonotype occurred many times. This rearrangement joins TRBV19 to TRBJ2-7; possibly TRBD2 for D (6 bases). V was pared by 7 bases and J by 4 bases, with 23 bases between. This CDR3 spans 16 amino acids. Germline loops: CDR1 LNHDA, CDR2 SQIVND (reference sequence). The CDR3 DNA is TGTGCCAGTACCAGGGACTCCGGGACGGTAGGGTACGAGCAGTACTTC. It specifies CASTRDSGTVGYEQYF.